This T cell receptor beta chain was recovered during a study of blood T cell repertoires in COVID-19. Across the whole study: The United States, Italy and Spain supplied acute and convalescent COVID-19 samples. In each case, the material was cDNA or gDNA derived from T cells, B-cell-depleted T cells, or PBMCs.

Germline CDR1 reads SGHNT; CDR2 reads YYREEE (reference sequence). V lost 3 bases and J lost 2, with 5 bases in between. This CDR3 has 12 residues. As processed by the authors: From reference gene primer amplification, estimates of nucleated cell counts were derived. TCRdb's table, derived via immunoSEQ multiplex PCR, lists solely in-frame clones and lacks some. V and J calls and clone size are given by that table; D and trimming were obtained from the DNA. Of under 200,000 clones listed, roughly four fifths are singletons. Sequenced: peripheral blood. The sequence was collected from a woman aged 40-49 years with acute or convalescent COVID-19. The chain has TRBV5-4 and TRBJ2-5; D not resolved. The CDR3, as DNA: TGTGCCAGCAGCTCGCGGCAAGAGACCCAGTACTTC. Protein: CASSSRQETQYF.